The sequence of this T cell receptor (beta chain) was determined in a study of CD8+CD57+ T cells in acquired aplastic anemia. Findings of the study overall: Almost 30 sequences, all CD8+ CDR3, were shared between patients and controls.

Worth noting for this clonotype: The antigen is unknown.

Selection for sequencing was limited to patients who had shown CD8+CD57+ cell expansion by flow cytometry. Genomic DNA, serving as template, underwent TCR beta VDJ and CDR3 profiling. TCRdb fed the reads into MiXCR, producing one record per CDR3 protein. This repertoire shows roughly 280,000 distinct CDR3 sequences, 56% found once; its top ten account for approximately 1.2%. The CDR3 has 14 amino acids. Trimming took 4 bases from V and 5 from J; bases not matched to a gene: 3. From germline, CDR1 is SGHRS and CDR2 YFSETQ. Sequencing used sorted CD4+, CD8+, or CD8+CD57+ T cells (not recorded which) from PBMCs. This TCR came from a human donor with aplastic anemia. The chain combines TRBV5-1 with TRBJ1-5; TRBD1 agrees at 10 bases. The CDR3: CASSTGTGDQPQHF. For the CDR3, the DNA is TGCGCCAGCAGCACGGGGACAGGGGATCAGCCCCAGCATTTT.